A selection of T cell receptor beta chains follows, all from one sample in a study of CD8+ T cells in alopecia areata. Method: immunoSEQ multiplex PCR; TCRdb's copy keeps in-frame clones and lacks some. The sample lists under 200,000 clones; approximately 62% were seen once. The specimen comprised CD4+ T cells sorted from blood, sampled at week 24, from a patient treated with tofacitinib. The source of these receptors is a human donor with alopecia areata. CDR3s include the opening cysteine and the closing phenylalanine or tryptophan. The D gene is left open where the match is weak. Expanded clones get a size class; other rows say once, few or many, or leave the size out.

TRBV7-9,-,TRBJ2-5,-,CASSLKETQYF,TGTGCCAGCAGCTTAAAAGAGACCCAGTACTTC
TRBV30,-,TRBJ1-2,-,CAWSVGAAGGYTF,TGTGCCTGGAGTGTAGGAGCGGCAGGGGGCTACACCTTC
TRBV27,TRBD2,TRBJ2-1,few,CASSPRLAGGPNEQFF,TGTGCCAGCAGCCCCCGACTAGCGGGGGGGCCCAATGAGCAGTTCTTC
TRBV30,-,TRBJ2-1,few,CAWSPIADEQFF,TGTGCCTGGAGTCCGATAGCCGATGAGCAGTTCTTC
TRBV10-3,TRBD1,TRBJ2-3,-,CAIRESGDRMFTDTQYF,TGTGCCATCAGAGAATCCGGGGACAGGATGTTTACAGATACGCAGTATTTT
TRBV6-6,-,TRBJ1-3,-,CASRQGFSGNTIYF,TGTGCCAGCAGGCAGGGATTCTCTGGAAACACCATATATTTT
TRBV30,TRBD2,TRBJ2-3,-,CAWSTGGRLSTDTQYF,TGTGCCTGGAGTACGGGGGGGCGTCTAAGCACAGATACGCAGTATTTT
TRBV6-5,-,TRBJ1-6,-,CASSYAASVGPLHF,TGTGCCAGCAGTTACGCCGCTTCCGTAGGACCCCTCCACTTT
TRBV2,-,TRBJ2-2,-,CASSENVGDGELFF,TGTGCCAGCAGTGAAAATGTGGGGGACGGGGAGCTGTTTTTT
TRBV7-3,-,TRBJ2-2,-,CASSLLGGNRLLTGELFF,TGTGCCAGCAGCTTACTCGGCGGTAACAGACTTCTCACCGGGGAGCTGTTTTTT
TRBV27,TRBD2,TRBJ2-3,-,CASRALAGADTQYF,TGTGCCAGCAGAGCACTAGCGGGGGCCGATACGCAGTATTTT
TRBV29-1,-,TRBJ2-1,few,CSVQEGTALRFF,TGCAGCGTTCAAGAGGGGACCGCCTTAAGGTTCTTC
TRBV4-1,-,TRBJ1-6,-,CASSPRTESNSPLHF,TGCGCCAGCAGCCCCCGGACGGAGAGTAATTCACCCCTCCACTTT
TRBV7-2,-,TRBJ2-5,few,CASSFRGLETQYF,TGTGCCAGCAGCTTCAGGGGTTTAGAGACCCAGTACTTC
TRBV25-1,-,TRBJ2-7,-,CASSRSRSSYEQYF,TGTGCCAGCAGTCGGAGCCGGAGCTCCTACGAGCAGTACTTC
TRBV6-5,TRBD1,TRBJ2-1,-,CASSYSSGGRQFF,TGTGCCAGCAGTTACTCATCAGGGGGTCGGCAGTTCTTC
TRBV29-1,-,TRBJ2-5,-,CSVTKDTQETQYF,TGCAGCGTAACCAAGGACACCCAAGAGACCCAGTACTTC
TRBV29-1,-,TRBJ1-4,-,CSVEDSRGGEKLFF,TGCAGCGTTGAAGATTCCAGGGGTGGTGAAAAACTGTTTTTT
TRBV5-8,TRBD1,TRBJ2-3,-,CASSRGGDGQYF,TGTGCCAGCAGCAGAGGGGGCGACGGGCAGTATTTT
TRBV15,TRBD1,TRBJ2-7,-,CATSRGTGGYEQYF,TGTGCCACCAGCCGAGGGACAGGGGGCTACGAGCAGTACTTC
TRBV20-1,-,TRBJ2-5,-,CSASPGTQYF,TGCAGTGCCTCCCCGGGGACCCAGTACTTC
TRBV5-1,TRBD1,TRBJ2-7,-,CASSLGTGALEQYF,TGCGCCAGCAGCTTGGGGACAGGGGCTCTCGAGCAGTACTTC
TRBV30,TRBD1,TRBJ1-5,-,CAWSGQGAIMPQHF,TGTGCCTGGAGTGGTCAGGGGGCAATCATGCCCCAGCATTTT
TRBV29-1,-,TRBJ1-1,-,CSVSQTGGTEAFF,TGCAGCGTGAGTCAGACAGGTGGAACTGAAGCTTTCTTT
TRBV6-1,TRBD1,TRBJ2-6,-,CASSEDRGTGANVLTF,TGTGCCAGCAGTGAAGACAGGGGGACTGGGGCCAACGTCCTGACTTTC
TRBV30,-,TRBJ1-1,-,CARGRGTEAFF,TGTGCCAGAGGGCGGGGCACTGAAGCTTTCTTT
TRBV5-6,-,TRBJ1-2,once,CASSLDTNYGYTF,TGTGCCAGCAGCTTAGACACTAACTATGGCTACACCTTC
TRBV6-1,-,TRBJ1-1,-,CASSESRPTLAFF,TGTGCCAGCAGTGAATCTCGGCCTACTTTGGCTTTCTTT
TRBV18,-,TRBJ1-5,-,CASSPPGGQPQHF,TGTGCCAGCTCACCACCGGGGGGGCAGCCCCAGCATTTT
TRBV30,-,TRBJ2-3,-,CAWSVQDSPNTQYF,TGTGCCTGGAGTGTACAGGACAGTCCAAATACGCAGTATTTT
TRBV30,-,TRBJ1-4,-,CAWSVRSVGGYKLFF,TGTGCCTGGAGTGTACGTTCCGTCGGGGGATACAAACTGTTTTTT
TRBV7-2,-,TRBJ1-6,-,CASSSRPNSPLHF,TGTGCCAGCAGCTCGAGACCAAATTCACCCCTCCACTTT
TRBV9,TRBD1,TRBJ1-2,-,CASSRDSNYGYTF,TGTGCCAGCAGCCGGGACAGTAACTATGGCTACACCTTC
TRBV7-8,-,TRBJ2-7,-,CASSLGLLDAYEQYF,TGTGCCAGCAGCTTAGGTCTCCTGGACGCATACGAGCAGTACTTC
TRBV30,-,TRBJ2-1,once,CAWSAVRGNEQFF,TGTGCCTGGAGTGCCGTAAGGGGTAATGAGCAGTTCTTC
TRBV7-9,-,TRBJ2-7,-,CASSLTGLEQYF,TGTGCCAGCAGCTTAACGGGATTGGAGCAGTACTTC
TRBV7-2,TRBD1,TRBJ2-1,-,CASSWRQGAYNEQFF,TGTGCCAGCAGCTGGCGGCAGGGGGCTTACAATGAGCAGTTCTTC
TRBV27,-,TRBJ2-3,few,CASSLSRHTDTQYF,TGTGCCAGCAGTTTAAGCAGGCACACAGATACGCAGTATTTT
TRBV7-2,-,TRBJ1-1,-,CASSTLTMNTEAFF,TGTGCCAGCAGCACCCTGACAATGAACACTGAAGCTTTCTTT
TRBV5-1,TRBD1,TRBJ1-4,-,CASSTTGINEKLFF,TGCGCCAGCAGCACGACAGGGATTAATGAAAAACTGTTTTTT
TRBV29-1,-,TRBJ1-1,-,CSGGNGNTEAFF,TGCAGCGGGGGGAATGGGAACACTGAAGCTTTCTTT
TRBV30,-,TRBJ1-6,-,CAWSVFSAARSPLHF,TGTGCCTGGAGTGTATTTTCGGCGGCCCGGTCACCCCTCCACTTT
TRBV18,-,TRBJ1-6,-,CASSPSSGSPLHF,TGTGCCAGCTCACCATCTTCGGGTTCACCCCTCCACTTT
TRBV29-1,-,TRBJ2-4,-,CSAIAPRGGKNIQYF,TGCAGCGCAATTGCGCCAAGGGGAGGCAAAAACATTCAGTACTTC
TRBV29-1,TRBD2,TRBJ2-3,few,CSVERGGGADTQYF,TGCAGCGTTGAACGGGGGGGCGGTGCAGATACGCAGTATTTT
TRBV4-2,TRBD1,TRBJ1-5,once,CASSQDQGGVQPQHF,TGTGCCAGCAGCCAAGATCAGGGGGGTGTTCAGCCCCAGCATTTT
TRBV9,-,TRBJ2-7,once,CASSVGEGQFSLEQYF,TGTGCCAGCAGCGTAGGGGAAGGACAGTTTAGTCTCGAGCAGTACTTC
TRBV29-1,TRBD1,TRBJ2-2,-,CSVDKQGDNTGELFF,TGCAGCGTTGATAAGCAGGGGGACAACACCGGGGAGCTGTTTTTT
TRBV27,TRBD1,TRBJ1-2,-,CASSSYRGPVGGYTF,TGTGCCAGCAGTTCATACAGGGGGCCGGTAGGTGGCTACACCTTC
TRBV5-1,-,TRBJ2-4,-,CASSSTVRENIQYF,TGCGCCAGCAGCTCGACAGTAAGGGAAAACATTCAGTACTTC